The 27 T cell receptor beta chains below were found in one sample sequenced in a study of cytomegalovirus exposure and HLA in healthy donors. Assay: immunoSEQ multiplex PCR; the TCRdb copy retains only in-frame clones and omits some. This table holds about 190,000 clones, about 80% found once. Material: PBMCs. All receptors come from a young woman in good health and CMV-seropositive.

The chain recombines TRBV11-3 with TRBJ1-1; D is perhaps TRBD1 (6 bases). Between the trimmed V and J ends, which lost 9 bases and 1 base, there was a span of 24 bases. This CDR3 spans 17 amino acids. From germline, CDR1 is SGHNT and CDR2 YENEEA. CDR3 sequence: CASSKSTGSLGNTEAFF. The CDR3 nucleotides are TGTGCCAGTAGCAAGAGTACAGGGTCGTTGGGGAACACTGAAGCTTTCTTT.

The chain has TRBV7-9 and TRBJ2-1; 8 bases agree with TRBD2. Germline CDR1 and CDR2: SEHNR and FQNEAQ (reference sequence). The CDR3 has 16 residues. V lost 3 bases and J lost 4; bases outside the gene matches: 8. In nucleotides, the CDR3 is TGTGCCAGCAGCTTGGTCGCGGGGGGTTTTTACAATGAGCAGTTCTTC. Protein: CASSLVAGGFYNEQFF.

The V gene is TRBV19, the J gene TRBJ2-7; weak D call: TRBD1 (6 bases). Germline V gene data show CDR1 as LNHDA and CDR2 as SQIVND (reference sequence). V shed 3 bases and J shed 0 bases, with 12 bases lying between them. This CDR3 region has 15 residues. The chain's CDR3 is CASSISDRSSYEQYF. The CDR3 DNA reads as TGTGCCAGTAGTATCTCCGACAGGAGCTCCTACGAGCAGTACTTC.

The chain is built from TRBV2 and TRBJ1-2; 7 bases are a match to TRBD1. CDR1 is SNHLY and CDR2 is FYNNEI in the germline V gene. This CDR3 comprises 12 residues. V shed 8 bases and J 6 bases; nucleotides not matched to a gene: 6. The CDR3 region is CASGRDRNGYTF. In nucleotides, the CDR3 is TGTGCCAGCGGCCGGGACAGAAATGGCTACACCTTC.

This clone was seen just once. CDR3 in DNA: TGTGCCAGCAGAGACAGACAAGGAGCTTTCTTT. This sequence encodes CASRDRQGAFF. The chain links TRBV6-5 to TRBJ1-1; possible D gene TRBD1, 5 bases. Germline V lookup: CDR1 MNHEY, CDR2 SVGAGI. This CDR3 region has 11 residues. V was cut by 6 bases and J by 10 bases, with 12 bases left in between.

This chain connects TRBV7-2 to TRBJ2-5, with a possible D match to TRBD2 (6 bases). With 5 bases removed from V and 6 bases from J, the gap between germline ends came to 22 bases. CDR1 and CDR2 from the germline V gene are SGHTA and FQGNSA. This CDR3 region has 16 residues. This CDR3 reads CASSLNGGVGVKTQYF. CDR3 in DNA: TGTGCCAGCAGCCTAAACGGCGGGGTTGGGGTCAAGACCCAGTACTTC.

The chain couples TRBV5-1 to TRBJ2-1; possibly TRBD2 for D (7 bases). The CDR3 has 16 amino acids. Germline CDR1 is SGHRS and CDR2 is YFSETQ. Deletions cut 4 bases from V and 1 base from J, with 15 bases between. The CDR3 DNA reads TGCGCCAGCAGCGGGCTCGCGGGGGCGTCCTACAATGAGCAGTTCTTC. Amino acid sequence: CASSGLAGASYNEQFF. Full variable domain (missing parts from reference TRBV5-1 and TRBJ2-1): KAGVTQTPRYLIKTRGQQVTLSCSPISGHRSVSWYQQTPGQGLQFLFEYFSETQRNKGNFPGRFSGRQFSNSRSEMNVSTLELGDSALYLCASSGLAGASYNEQFFGPGTRLTVL.

This clone was seen a handful of times. The rearrangement joins TRBV19 to TRBJ1-5, with 7 nucleotides matching TRBD1. J lost 5 bases, V lost 4 bases, and 11 bases had no gene match. Germline values: CDR1 LNHDA, CDR2 SQIVND (reference sequence). The CDR3 length is 16 residues. The CDR3 protein is CASSNMDRSNYQPQHF. The CDR3 coding sequence is TGTGCCAGTAGTAATATGGACAGGTCTAATTATCAGCCCCAGCATTTT.

V gene TRBV7-3 combines with J gene TRBJ1-1, with no clear D. The germline V gene has CDR1 SGHTA and CDR2 FQGTGA. The CDR3 totals 13 residues. V gave up 2 bases and J gave up 3 bases, with 7 bases separating them. CDR3 region: CASSLAVYTEAFF. In DNA form, the CDR3 reads TGTGCCAGCAGCTTAGCAGTTTACACTGAAGCTTTCTTT.

This chain connects TRBV6-6 to TRBJ2-1; 8 nucleotides match TRBD2. The CDR3 has 15 residues. V gave up 2 bases and J gave up 7 bases; unmatched junction bases: 7. CDR1 MNHNY and CDR2 SVGAGI come from the germline V gene (reference sequence). As DNA, the CDR3 is TGTGCCAGCAGTTACGGTGATAGCGGGGTTAATGAGCAGTTCTTC. Translated, it gives CASSYGDSGVNEQFF.

The chain couples TRBV19 to TRBJ1-6, with 8 bases fitting TRBD1. V shed 3 bases and J 10 bases; nucleotides not matched to a gene: 8. This CDR3 is built from 15 residues. The germline V gene encodes CDR1 LNHDA and CDR2 SQIVND (reference sequence). For the CDR3, the DNA is TGTGCCAGTAGTATTAATTGGACAGGGCTGTCACCCCTCCACTTT. The encoded protein is CASSINWTGLSPLHF.

This clone was counted ten times or more. This rearrangement joins TRBV2 to TRBJ2-1; D remains unclear. Germline values: CDR1 SNHLY, CDR2 FYNNEI. This CDR3 is 11 amino acids long. V was clipped by 7 bases and J by 5 bases, with 6 bases between them. Written as DNA, the CDR3 is TGTGCCAGCACTGTTGACAATGAGCAGTTCTTC. Its translation is CASTVDNEQFF. The full variable domain, with the rest looked up from reference TRBV2 and TRBJ2-1, is EPEVTQTPSHQVTQMGQEVILRCVPISNHLYFYWYRQILGQKVEFLVSFYNNEISEKSEIFDDQFSVERPDGSNFTLKIRSTKLEDSAMYFCASTVDNEQFFGPGTRLTVL.

V is TRBV27 and J is TRBJ2-1; 7 nucleotides match TRBD1. Germline V gives CDR1 MNHEY, CDR2 SMNVEV (reference sequence). The CDR3 runs to 13 residues. After removal of 6 bases from V and 2 bases from J, the junction contained 1 base not matched to a gene. The CDR3 spells CASSGTAYNEQFF. In DNA form, the CDR3 reads TGTGCCAGCAGCGGGACAGCCTACAATGAGCAGTTCTTC.

CDR3 region: CASSEHRDSSGYTF. DNA of the CDR3: TGTGCCAGCAGTGAACACAGGGATAGTAGTGGCTACACCTTC. The genes are TRBV2 and TRBJ1-2, with a possible D match to TRBD1 (6 bases). The CDR3 runs to 14 residues. Germline CDR1 and CDR2: SNHLY and FYNNEI. V was shortened by 2 bases and J by 7 bases, with 14 bases between the two germline ends.

This sequence joins TRBV20-1 and TRBJ2-1; TRBD2 agrees at 13 bases. In germline, CDR1 is DFQATT, CDR2 SNEGSKA (reference sequence). This CDR3 is built from 11 residues. The J segment lost 14 bases and the V segment lost 8 bases, leaving 6 bases of the junction unmatched. The CDR3 bases are TGCAGTACAACTAGCGGGGGGGCCAAGTTCTTC. Translation gives CSTTSGGAKFF.

The chain has TRBV2 and TRBJ2-1; 13 bases are shared with TRBD2. Losses at the gene ends were 6 bases for V and 6 bases for J; bases not matched to a gene: 5. The CDR3 has 15 residues. Germline loops: CDR1 SNHLY, CDR2 FYNNEI. CDR3 DNA sequence: TGTGCCAGCAGGCCGACTAGCGGGGGGCGCAATGAGCAGTTCTTC. Translation gives CASRPTSGGRNEQFF.

The chain uses TRBV11-2 and TRBJ1-1; 7 positions match TRBD1. The CDR3 spans 14 residues. Germline V gene lookup returns CDR1 SGHAT and CDR2 FQNNGV. Losses at the gene ends were 5 bases for V and 9 bases for J; bases not matched to a gene: 12. CDR3 coding DNA: TGTGCCAGCAGCCCCTCCGGGGACAGCAAGAAAGCTTTCTTT. Translated, it gives CASSPSGDSKKAFF.

The chain employs TRBV11-2 and TRBJ2-1, with D perhaps TRBD1 (5 bases). V gave up 5 bases and J gave up 9 bases, with 11 bases separating them. The CDR3 sequence is 12 residues long. From germline, CDR1 is SGHAT and CDR2 FQNNGV. CDR3 sequence reads: CASSPGSAEQFF. The DNA of the CDR3 is TGTGCCAGCAGCCCAGGGTCAGCTGAGCAGTTCTTC.

The chain carries TRBV9 and TRBJ1-2; 9 bases map to TRBD1. Looked up from germline, CDR1 is SGDLS and CDR2 is YYNGEE. CDR3 size: 14 residues. Germline trimming cut 2 bases from V and 7 bases from J; bases unmatched to any gene: 6. In nucleotides, the CDR3 is TGTGCCAGCAGCGTGGATACAGGGGGCTTTGGCTACACCTTC. This sequence encodes CASSVDTGGFGYTF.

Comments on this clone: Other DNA sequences in the sample encode the same CDR3. The rearrangement links TRBV18 to TRBJ2-7; D not certain. CDR1 KGHSH and CDR2 LQKENI come from the germline V gene. CDR3 length: 12 residues. V lost 3 bases, J lost 0 bases, and 3 bases lay in between. As DNA, the CDR3 is TGTGCCAGCTCACCCTCCTCCTACGAGCAGTACTTC. Amino acids: CASSPSSYEQYF.

This clone was detected only a few times. V is TRBV4-2 and J is TRBJ1-2; 7 bases match TRBD1. The junction had 9 bases not matched to a gene; V was cut back by 10 bases and J by 7 bases. Germline V gene lookup returns CDR1 LGHNA and CDR2 YNFKEQ. The CDR3 is made up of 12 amino acids. The DNA for the CDR3 is TGTGCCACCCGCGAGGGGGCAAGTGGCTACACCTTC. This sequence encodes CATREGASGYTF.

The chain couples TRBV18 to TRBJ1-3; no reliable D call. This CDR3 spans 14 amino acids. Germline lookup yields CDR1 KGHSH and CDR2 LQKENI. The germline V and J ends were trimmed by 2 bases and 0 bases, with 5 bases remaining between them. CDR3 sequence reads: CASSPSDSGNTIYF. The CDR3 DNA follows: TGTGCCAGCTCACCAAGCGACTCTGGAAACACCATATATTTT.

The chain uses TRBV11-2 and TRBJ2-5, with 9 bases that match TRBD1. In germline, CDR1 is SGHAT, CDR2 FQNNGV. The CDR3 is 13 residues long. This CDR3 reads CASYDRGKETQYF. As DNA, the CDR3 is TGTGCTAGCTACGACAGGGGGAAAGAGACCCAGTACTTC.

V and J are TRBV7-3 and TRBJ2-5; 8 nucleotides align to TRBD2. The V gene end was trimmed by 2 bases and the J gene end by 3 bases; junction bases not matched to a gene: 8. Per germline, CDR1 SGHTA and CDR2 FQGTGA. This CDR3 has 16 amino acids. This chain's CDR3 is CASSLLGRRGEETQYF. CDR3 DNA sequence: TGTGCCAGCAGCTTATTAGGACGGCGGGGGGAAGAGACCCAGTACTTC.

This clone came up a few times. This sequence joins TRBV27 and TRBJ1-1; D uncertain. V was clipped by 4 bases and J by 7 bases, with 16 bases between them. Germline V gene sequence: CDR1 MNHEY, CDR2 SMNVEV (reference sequence). The CDR3 consists of 14 residues. The chain's CDR3 is CASSSFRSNGEAFF. The CDR3 region has the DNA TGTGCCAGCAGTTCTTTTCGATCGAACGGTGAAGCTTTCTTT.

This clone appeared a few times. This chain links TRBV18 with TRBJ1-6, with 9 nucleotides matching TRBD1. Looked up from germline, CDR1 is KGHSH and CDR2 is LQKENI. The J segment lost 10 bases and the V segment lost 0 bases, leaving 10 bases of the junction unmatched. This CDR3 contains 17 residues. The CDR3 region has the DNA TGTGCCAGCTCACCACCGACCTCCGGGACAGGGAGCTCACCCCTCCACTTT. It translates to CASSPPTSGTGSSPLHF.

The V gene is TRBV4-1, the J gene TRBJ2-1; 7 bases line up with TRBD2. This CDR3 spans 13 amino acids. V shed 0 bases and J 12 bases; nucleotides not matched to a gene: 5. Germline lookup yields CDR1 MGHRA and CDR2 YSYEKL. CDR3 sequence reads: CASSQDTGGGQFF. The CDR3 coding sequence is TGCGCCAGCAGCCAAGATACTGGGGGGGGGCAGTTCTTC.